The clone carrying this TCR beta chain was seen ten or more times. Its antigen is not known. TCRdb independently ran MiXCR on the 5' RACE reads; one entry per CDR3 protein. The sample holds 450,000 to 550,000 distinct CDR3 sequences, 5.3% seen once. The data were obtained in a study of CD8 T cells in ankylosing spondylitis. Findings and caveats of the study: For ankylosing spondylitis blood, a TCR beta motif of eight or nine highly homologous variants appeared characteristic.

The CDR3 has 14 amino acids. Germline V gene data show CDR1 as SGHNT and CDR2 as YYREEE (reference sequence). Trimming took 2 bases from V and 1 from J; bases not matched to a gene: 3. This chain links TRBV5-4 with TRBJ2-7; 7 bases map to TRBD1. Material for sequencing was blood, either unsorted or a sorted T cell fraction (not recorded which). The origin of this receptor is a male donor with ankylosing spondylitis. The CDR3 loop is CASSFETGSYEQYF. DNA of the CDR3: TGTGCCAGCAGCTTTGAGACAGGGTCCTACGAGCAGTACTTC.